This paragraph covers one T cell receptor (beta chain) sequence. Germline V CDR1 and CDR2: MNHEY, SVGAGI. Trimming removed 6 bases from V and 8 bases from J; junction bases left unmatched: 9. The CDR3 loop spans 14 amino acids. With 60 Vbeta and 13 Jbeta primers, the PCR was carried out. Generated by immunoSEQ multiplex PCR, the TCRdb table keeps only in-frame clones and is missing some. This table holds roughly 200,000 clones, approximately 78% found once. This sample was included in a study of cytomegalovirus exposure and HLA in healthy donors. The V and J genes are TRBV6-5 and TRBJ1-4; 7 bases agree with TRBD1. The source is a man in his thirties or forties in good health and CMV-seronegative. Sequencing was performed on PBMCs. The CDR3 protein is CASRPTGWEEKLFF. The CDR3, as DNA: TGTGCCAGCAGACCGACAGGGTGGGAGGAAAAACTGTTTTTT.